Presented here are 6 T cell receptor beta chains from one specimen sequenced in a study of control samples from healthy donors and cancer patients. The protocol was immunoSEQ multiplex PCR, while the TCRdb copy is restricted to in-frame clones and leaves out a portion. The sample lists 390,000 or so clones; about 93% were seen once. The sample taken for sequencing was PBMCs. The source is a man in his forties with head and neck cancer.

The rearrangement links TRBV18 to TRBJ1-2; TRBD1 agrees at 7 bases. The ends lost 4 bases at V and 3 bases at J; junction bases unmatched: 11. Germline V gene sequence: CDR1 KGHSH, CDR2 LQKENI. CDR3 length: 16 residues. CDR3 DNA: TGTGCCAGCTCACGGGACAGCCGGGAGAACTACTATGGCTACACCTTC. Its translation: CASSRDSRENYYGYTF.

The chain employs TRBV13 and TRBJ1-4; 8 positions agree with TRBD1. V shed 5 bases and J 2 bases; nucleotides not matched to a gene: 4. The CDR3 covers 15 residues. Germline V gene sequence: CDR1 PRHDT, CDR2 FYEKMQ (reference sequence). This CDR3 reads CASSLQGDTNEKLFF. Here the CDR3 DNA reads TGTGCCAGCAGCCTACAGGGGGATACTAATGAAAAACTGTTTTTT.

This chain connects TRBV4-3 to TRBJ1-5, with a weak D call TRBD1 (6 bases). The length of the CDR3 is 17 residues. The germline V gene encodes CDR1 LGHNA and CDR2 YSLEER. V gave up 4 bases and J gave up 6 bases, with 22 bases separating them. The CDR3 nucleotides read TGCGCCAGCAGCCTAGCACTTAGCAGGGGTCAGGGTCAGCCCCAGCATTTT. Protein: CASSLALSRGQGQPQHF.

The chain employs TRBV9 and TRBJ2-2; D not certain. Trimming took 0 bases from V and 6 from J, leaving 9 bases between them. The CDR3 sequence is 14 residues long. Germline V lookup: CDR1 SGDLS, CDR2 YYNGEE. CDR3 nucleotides: TGTGCCAGCAGCGTAGAACCGCGACCCGGGGAGCTGTTTTTT. Residues: CASSVEPRPGELFF.

This sequence joins TRBV6-1 and TRBJ1-4; D is possibly TRBD1 (5 bases). The CDR3 runs 11 residues. Trimming pared 11 bases from V and 10 bases from J, leaving 14 bases between. The germline gives CDR1 MNHNS, CDR2 SASEGT. The CDR3, as DNA: TGTGCCGCCGGGGGGGAAAGAAAACTGTTTTTT. It codes for CAAGGERKLFF.

The chain couples TRBV19 to TRBJ1-1; 9 positions match TRBD1. From germline, CDR1 is LNHDA and CDR2 SQIVND (reference sequence). The CDR3 has 15 residues. V shed 7 bases and J 4 bases; nucleotides not matched to a gene: 10. CDR3 coding DNA: TGTGCCAGTATTGATACAGGGGGCTCGATCACTGAAGCTTTCTTT. Its translation is CASIDTGGSITEAFF.